The rows below give T cell receptor beta chains drawn from one sample of a study of OX40 agonist ivuxolimab in advanced cancers. Here immunoSEQ multiplex PCR was the method, and the copy in TCRdb shows in-frame clones only, minus some. The table shows tens of thousands of clones, with 75% to 90% occurring only once. Sample: CD4+ or CD8+ T cells sorted from blood, taken in a trial of the OX40 agonist ivuxolimab. These receptors were collected from an adult with an advanced solid tumor such as melanoma, head and neck, liver or kidney cancer. CDR3s include the opening cysteine and the closing phenylalanine or tryptophan. D genes are given only for firm matches. For some rows the clone size is stated as once, few or many, or as a class when expanded; others skip it.

cdr3_aa: CSVAPRGEAENYEQYF; cdr3_nt: TGCAGCGTTGCTCCCAGGGGGGAGGCGGAAAACTACGAGCAGTACTTC; v_call: TRBV29-1; d_call: .; j_call: TRBJ2-7; clone_size: few
cdr3_aa: CATGLAGGAYEQYF; cdr3_nt: TGTGCCACGGGACTAGCGGGAGGAGCATACGAGCAGTACTTC; v_call: TRBV10-3; d_call: TRBD2; j_call: TRBJ2-7; clone_size: .
cdr3_aa: CASSPHTPPIQYF; cdr3_nt: TGTGCCAGCAGCCCCCATACTCCCCCCATTCAGTACTTC; v_call: TRBV5-6; d_call: .; j_call: TRBJ2-4; clone_size: .
cdr3_aa: CAWSTGQGTTSPLHF; cdr3_nt: TGTGCCTGGAGTACTGGACAGGGGACCACTTCACCCCTCCACTTT; v_call: TRBV30; d_call: TRBD1; j_call: TRBJ1-6; clone_size: .
cdr3_aa: CASSQTGDEAFF; cdr3_nt: TGCGCCAGCAGCCAAACAGGGGATGAAGCTTTCTTT; v_call: TRBV4-1; d_call: TRBD1; j_call: TRBJ1-1; clone_size: .
cdr3_aa: CASSRGGAYNEQFF; cdr3_nt: TGTGCCAGCAGCCGGGGGGGAGCCTACAATGAGCAGTTCTTC; v_call: TRBV7-2; d_call: TRBD2; j_call: TRBJ2-1; clone_size: once
cdr3_aa: CASSERISYEQYF; cdr3_nt: TGTGCCAGCAGTGAAAGGATTTCCTACGAGCAGTACTTC; v_call: TRBV6-1; d_call: .; j_call: TRBJ2-7; clone_size: .
cdr3_aa: CASSFADTGELFF; cdr3_nt: TGCGCCAGCAGCTTTGCTGATACCGGGGAGCTGTTTTTT; v_call: TRBV5-1; d_call: .; j_call: TRBJ2-2; clone_size: .
cdr3_aa: CASSVLAGGFNEQFF; cdr3_nt: TGTGCCAGCAGCGTACTAGCGGGGGGGTTCAATGAGCAGTTCTTC; v_call: TRBV7-6; d_call: TRBD2; j_call: TRBJ2-1; clone_size: .
cdr3_aa: CASSVSDGGTEAFF; cdr3_nt: TGTGCCAGCAGTGTTTCAGACGGTGGCACTGAAGCTTTCTTT; v_call: TRBV9; d_call: .; j_call: TRBJ1-1; clone_size: few
cdr3_aa: CASSESAFYNEQFF; cdr3_nt: TGTGCCAGCAGTGAAAGTGCCTTCTACAATGAGCAGTTCTTC; v_call: TRBV6-4; d_call: .; j_call: TRBJ2-1; clone_size: .
cdr3_aa: CASSSEGATNYEQYF; cdr3_nt: TGTGCCAGTAGTAGTGAGGGGGCGACCAACTACGAGCAGTACTTC; v_call: TRBV19; d_call: TRBD1; j_call: TRBJ2-7; clone_size: .
cdr3_aa: CASSAPRDRGSFINYGYTF; cdr3_nt: TGTGCCAGCAGCGCCCCCCGGGACAGGGGATCCTTTATTAACTATGGCTACACCTTC; v_call: TRBV9; d_call: TRBD1; j_call: TRBJ1-2; clone_size: .
cdr3_aa: CASSRVAASTDTQYF; cdr3_nt: TGTGCCAGCAGCAGAGTAGCGGCTAGCACAGATACGCAGTATTTT; v_call: TRBV6-5; d_call: .; j_call: TRBJ2-3; clone_size: .
cdr3_aa: CASSPRTSGAYEQYF; cdr3_nt: TGTGCCAGCAGCCCCCGGACTAGCGGAGCCTACGAGCAGTACTTC; v_call: TRBV9; d_call: TRBD2; j_call: TRBJ2-7; clone_size: .
cdr3_aa: CASSDRGAINEQFF; cdr3_nt: TGTGCCAGCAGCGACAGGGGGGCAATTAATGAGCAGTTCTTC; v_call: TRBV7-9; d_call: TRBD1; j_call: TRBJ2-1; clone_size: .